This TCR beta chain was recorded in a study of response to subunit inactivated influenza vaccine. The table lists this clonotype with a few counts. Its target is unknown. Notes on the study in general: The study's authors posited that every seasonal influenza vaccination enlists few new T cells.

TCRdb called the RT-PCR reads again in MiXCR, with one record for every CDR3 protein. Among 450,000 to 700,000 distinct CDR3 sequences listed, 11% to 15% were seen once. The CDR3 is made up of 14 amino acids. Between the trimmed V and J ends, which lost 0 bases and 0 bases, there was a span of 8 bases. Germline CDR1 reads DFQATT; CDR2 reads SNEGSKA (reference sequence). The clonotype was recovered from a man aged 45-65 years who received an inactivated influenza vaccine. The chain joins TRBV20-1 to TRBJ2-5; no firm D call. The sequencing used PBMCs from blood, collected about 13 days after vaccination. The CDR3 sequence: CSARDLAYQETQYF. In DNA form, the CDR3 reads TGCAGTGCTAGAGATCTTGCATACCAAGAGACCCAGTACTTC.